These T cell receptor beta chains were read from a single sample in a study of blood T cell repertoires in COVID-19. TCRdb's table, derived via immunoSEQ multiplex PCR, lists solely in-frame clones and lacks some. There are roughly 20,000 clones in the sample; approximately 90% occur only once, and under 20% lies in the top ten. The source material was peripheral blood. The receptors were sampled from a man aged 65-85 years with active COVID-19. The CDR3 runs from the conserved cysteine through the conserved F or W. D genes are given only for firm matches. Size tells how often a clone was seen (once, few, many) or the class of an expanded clone, and some rows leave it out.

CDR3 protein: CASSIQGGPQHF
CDR3 DNA: TGTGCCAGTAGTATCCAGGGAGGTCCCCAGCATTTT
D gene: NA
V gene: TRBV19
J gene: TRBJ1-5
clone size: once

CDR3 protein: CATSRGQGVGDEQFF
CDR3 DNA: TGTGCCACCAGCAGAGGACAGGGCGTGGGTGATGAGCAGTTCTTC
D gene: TRBD1
V gene: TRBV15
J gene: TRBJ2-1
clone size: NA

CDR3 protein: CASSLAYRDTYSNQPQHF
CDR3 DNA: TGTGCCAGCAGCTTAGCATACCGGGACACCTATAGCAATCAGCCCCAGCATTTT
D gene: NA
V gene: TRBV7-2
J gene: TRBJ1-5
clone size: few

CDR3 protein: CASSLRDKGYTF
CDR3 DNA: TGTGCCAGCAGCTTAAGGGACAAAGGCTACACCTTC
D gene: NA
V gene: TRBV7-2
J gene: TRBJ1-2
clone size: NA

CDR3 protein: CASSPFSDSNQPQHF
CDR3 DNA: TGTGCCAGCAGTCCATTCAGTGATAGCAATCAGCCCCAGCATTTT
D gene: NA
V gene: TRBV27
J gene: TRBJ1-5
clone size: NA

CDR3 protein: CASSFLTGSTDTQYF
CDR3 DNA: TGTGCCAGCAGCTTCTTGACAGGGAGCACAGATACGCAGTATTTT
D gene: TRBD1
V gene: TRBV13
J gene: TRBJ2-3
clone size: NA

CDR3 protein: CASSPGGGSGTYEQYF
CDR3 DNA: TGTGCCAGCAGTCCTGGCGGGGGTAGCGGGACCTACGAGCAGTACTTC
D gene: TRBD2
V gene: TRBV5-4
J gene: TRBJ2-7
clone size: NA

CDR3 protein: CASSRYGGANYGYTF
CDR3 DNA: TGTGCCAGCAGCCGTTATGGGGGGGCCAACTATGGCTACACCTTC
D gene: NA
V gene: TRBV5-8
J gene: TRBJ1-2
clone size: NA

CDR3 protein: CAISDPSASGGLSETQYF
CDR3 DNA: TGTGCCATCAGTGACCCTTCAGCTAGCGGGGGTTTGTCAGAGACCCAGTACTTC
D gene: TRBD2
V gene: TRBV10-3
J gene: TRBJ2-5
clone size: once

CDR3 protein: CASSEIEKETQYF
CDR3 DNA: TGTGCCAGCAGTGAAATAGAGAAAGAGACCCAGTACTTC
D gene: NA
V gene: TRBV2
J gene: TRBJ2-5
clone size: NA

CDR3 protein: CASSPIREDGYTF
CDR3 DNA: TGTGCCAGCTCACCAATAAGGGAGGACGGCTACACCTTC
D gene: NA
V gene: TRBV18
J gene: TRBJ1-2
clone size: NA

CDR3 protein: CASSLGYTGTGDRQPQHF
CDR3 DNA: TGTGCCAGCAGCTTAGGATATACCGGGACAGGGGACCGGCAGCCCCAGCATTTT
D gene: TRBD1
V gene: TRBV7-8
J gene: TRBJ1-5
clone size: NA

CDR3 protein: CASSQRGGRAYYEQYF
CDR3 DNA: TGTGCCAGCAGCCAACGAGGCGGGAGGGCCTACTACGAGCAGTACTTC
D gene: TRBD2
V gene: TRBV6-2/TRBV6-3
J gene: TRBJ2-7
clone size: NA

CDR3 protein: CASSNRYEQYF
CDR3 DNA: TGCGCCAGCAGCAACAGGTACGAGCAGTACTTC
D gene: NA
V gene: TRBV5-1
J gene: TRBJ2-7
clone size: NA

CDR3 protein: CASSLWQGAPGELFF
CDR3 DNA: TGCGCCAGCAGCTTGTGGCAGGGGGCGCCCGGGGAGCTGTTTTTT
D gene: TRBD1
V gene: TRBV5-1
J gene: TRBJ2-2
clone size: NA

CDR3 protein: CATMPPRGDNEQFF
CDR3 DNA: TGTGCCACCATGCCCCCCCGGGGGGACAATGAGCAGTTCTTC
D gene: TRBD2
V gene: TRBV7-9
J gene: TRBJ2-1
clone size: NA

CDR3 protein: CASSQDLGGAQNTGELFF
CDR3 DNA: TGTGCCAGCAGCCAAGATTTAGGGGGAGCCCAGAACACCGGGGAGCTGTTTTTT
D gene: NA
V gene: TRBV4-2
J gene: TRBJ2-2
clone size: NA

CDR3 protein: CASSIDATGAAAGYTF
CDR3 DNA: TGTGCCAGTAGTATAGACGCGACAGGGGCTGCGGCTGGCTACACCTTC
D gene: TRBD1
V gene: TRBV19
J gene: TRBJ1-2
clone size: NA

CDR3 protein: CASSEDSIGGGNTGELFF
CDR3 DNA: TGTGCCAGCAGTGAAGACTCGATCGGCGGGGGGAACACCGGGGAGCTGTTTTTT
D gene: TRBD2
V gene: TRBV2
J gene: TRBJ2-2
clone size: once

CDR3 protein: CASSSTSGPGQGANEQYF
CDR3 DNA: TGTGCCAGCAGCAGTACCAGCGGGCCGGGACAGGGGGCGAACGAGCAGTACTTC
D gene: TRBD1
V gene: TRBV11-2
J gene: TRBJ2-7
clone size: few

CDR3 protein: CASSIAGGLSYEQYF
CDR3 DNA: TGTGCCAGTAGTATAGCCGGGGGGCTCTCCTACGAGCAGTACTTC
D gene: NA
V gene: TRBV19
J gene: TRBJ2-7
clone size: NA

CDR3 protein: CASSLWAGQGDGYTF
CDR3 DNA: TGTGCCAGCAGCCTTTGGGCGGGACAGGGGGATGGCTACACCTTC
D gene: TRBD1
V gene: TRBV7-9
J gene: TRBJ1-2
clone size: NA

CDR3 protein: CASRERGGLNTEAFF
CDR3 DNA: TGTGCCAGCAGGGAGAGGGGGGGACTGAACACTGAAGCTTTCTTT
D gene: NA
V gene: TRBV6-4
J gene: TRBJ1-1
clone size: NA

CDR3 protein: CASSTTGTGYTIYF
CDR3 DNA: TGTGCCAGCAGCACGACAGGGACGGGGTACACCATATATTTT
D gene: TRBD1
V gene: TRBV28
J gene: TRBJ1-3
clone size: NA

CDR3 protein: CASTRQGLNEKLFF
CDR3 DNA: TGTGCCAGCACCAGACAGGGCCTAAATGAAAAACTGTTTTTT
D gene: TRBD1
V gene: TRBV3-1/TRBV3-2
J gene: TRBJ1-4
clone size: NA

CDR3 protein: CSASYSGVSNEQFF
CDR3 DNA: TGCAGTGCTAGTTATAGCGGGGTGAGCAATGAGCAGTTCTTC
D gene: TRBD2
V gene: TRBV20-1
J gene: TRBJ2-1
clone size: few

CDR3 protein: CASSPPWARTGELFF
CDR3 DNA: TGTGCCAGCAGTCCGCCCTGGGCAAGGACCGGGGAGCTGTTTTTT
D gene: NA
V gene: TRBV27
J gene: TRBJ2-2
clone size: NA

CDR3 protein: CASSGQGAAGYTF
CDR3 DNA: TGTGCCAGCAGTGGACAGGGGGCGGCTGGCTACACCTTC
D gene: TRBD1
V gene: TRBV2
J gene: TRBJ1-2
clone size: NA

CDR3 protein: CASSLPSSEQYF
CDR3 DNA: TGTGCCAGCAGCTTACCTAGTAGTGAGCAGTACTTC
D gene: NA
V gene: TRBV7-8
J gene: TRBJ2-7
clone size: NA

CDR3 protein: CASSPQGARTGELFF
CDR3 DNA: TGTGCCAGTAGTCCACAGGGGGCGAGGACCGGGGAGCTGTTTTTT
D gene: TRBD1
V gene: TRBV19
J gene: TRBJ2-2
clone size: once

CDR3 protein: CATRPFGENTEAFF
CDR3 DNA: TGTGCCACCAGACCCTTCGGGGAGAACACTGAAGCTTTCTTT
D gene: NA
V gene: TRBV7-8
J gene: TRBJ1-1
clone size: NA

CDR3 protein: CASWGSGAGELFF
CDR3 DNA: TGTGCCAGCTGGGGTAGCGGGGCCGGGGAGCTGTTTTTT
D gene: TRBD2
V gene: TRBV6-5
J gene: TRBJ2-2
clone size: NA

CDR3 protein: CASSSRPDTQYF
CDR3 DNA: TGTGCCAGCAGCTCCAGGCCAGATACGCAGTATTTT
D gene: NA
V gene: TRBV7-2
J gene: TRBJ2-3
clone size: NA

CDR3 protein: CASSLAQGVTDTQYF
CDR3 DNA: TGTGCCAGCAGTTTAGCCCAGGGGGTCACAGATACGCAGTATTTT
D gene: TRBD1
V gene: TRBV27
J gene: TRBJ2-3
clone size: NA

CDR3 protein: CATSRDDRVDETQYF
CDR3 DNA: TGTGCCACCAGCAGAGACGACAGGGTAGATGAGACCCAGTACTTC
D gene: TRBD1
V gene: TRBV15
J gene: TRBJ2-5
clone size: NA

CDR3 protein: CASSWGQGGLLEQYF
CDR3 DNA: TGTGCCAGCAGTTGGGGACAGGGCGGCCTACTCGAGCAGTACTTC
D gene: TRBD1
V gene: TRBV6-5
J gene: TRBJ2-7
clone size: few

CDR3 protein: CASSHRQVSYEQYF
CDR3 DNA: TGTGCCAGCAGCCACCGACAGGTCTCCTACGAGCAGTACTTC
D gene: NA
V gene: TRBV11-2
J gene: TRBJ2-7
clone size: NA

CDR3 protein: CASSLTGGITEAFF
CDR3 DNA: TGCGCCAGCAGCTTGACAGGGGGCATCACTGAAGCTTTCTTT
D gene: TRBD1
V gene: TRBV5-1
J gene: TRBJ1-1
clone size: NA

CDR3 protein: CASGLGSSYNEQFF
CDR3 DNA: TGTGCCAGCGGGCTCGGGAGCTCCTACAATGAGCAGTTCTTC
D gene: NA
V gene: TRBV2
J gene: TRBJ2-1
clone size: NA

CDR3 protein: CASSPTRYRNTEAFF
CDR3 DNA: TGTGCCAGCAGTCCAACGCGATACAGGAACACTGAAGCTTTCTTT
D gene: NA
V gene: TRBV2
J gene: TRBJ1-1
clone size: NA

CDR3 protein: CASSQVGSPYEQYF
CDR3 DNA: TGTGCCAGCAGCCAGGTAGGGAGCCCCTACGAGCAGTACTTC
D gene: NA
V gene: TRBV4-2
J gene: TRBJ2-7
clone size: NA

CDR3 protein: CASSFTPTMNTGELFF
CDR3 DNA: TGTGCCAGCAGCTTCACGCCGACTATGAACACCGGGGAGCTGTTTTTT
D gene: NA
V gene: TRBV7-3
J gene: TRBJ2-2
clone size: NA

CDR3 protein: CASSPLGGGPNTEAFF
CDR3 DNA: TGTGCCAGCAGCCCCTTAGGGGGGGGGCCGAACACTGAAGCTTTCTTT
D gene: NA
V gene: TRBV27
J gene: TRBJ1-1
clone size: NA

CDR3 protein: CASTQPGTGTQETQYF
CDR3 DNA: TGTGCCAGTACCCAACCCGGGACAGGGACCCAAGAGACCCAGTACTTC
D gene: TRBD1
V gene: TRBV19
J gene: TRBJ2-5
clone size: NA

CDR3 protein: CASSELAEEQFF
CDR3 DNA: TGTGCCAGCAGTGAACTAGCGGAAGAGCAGTTCTTC
D gene: TRBD2
V gene: TRBV2
J gene: TRBJ2-1
clone size: NA

CDR3 protein: CASSQKTTALNTEAFF
CDR3 DNA: TGTGCCAGCAGCCAAAAGACGACAGCCCTAAACACTGAAGCTTTCTTT
D gene: NA
V gene: TRBV4-2
J gene: TRBJ1-1
clone size: NA

CDR3 protein: CASHDRAEADTQYF
CDR3 DNA: TGTGCCAGTCATGACAGGGCGGAGGCAGATACGCAGTATTTT
D gene: TRBD1
V gene: TRBV19
J gene: TRBJ2-3
clone size: NA

CDR3 protein: CATSTRQGDGTDTQYF
CDR3 DNA: TGTGCCACCAGCACAAGACAGGGGGACGGCACAGATACGCAGTATTTT
D gene: TRBD1
V gene: TRBV15
J gene: TRBJ2-3
clone size: NA

CDR3 protein: CASSSPDRGPSPLHF
CDR3 DNA: TGTGCCAGCAGCTCCCCGGACAGGGGGCCTTCACCCCTCCACTTT
D gene: TRBD1
V gene: TRBV6-6
J gene: TRBJ1-6
clone size: NA

CDR3 protein: CASSAGGSITGELFF
CDR3 DNA: TGTGCCAGCAGTGCGGGGGGTAGCATTACCGGGGAGCTGTTTTTT
D gene: TRBD2
V gene: TRBV27
J gene: TRBJ2-2
clone size: NA

CDR3 protein: CASSPVGTGDAEQYF
CDR3 DNA: TGCGCCAGCAGCCCAGTGGGGACAGGGGACGCCGAGCAGTACTTC
D gene: TRBD1
V gene: TRBV5-1
J gene: TRBJ2-7
clone size: NA

CDR3 protein: CASSEGGKNTEAFF
CDR3 DNA: TGTGCCAGCAGTGAAGGGGGCAAGAACACTGAAGCTTTCTTT
D gene: NA
V gene: TRBV6-1
J gene: TRBJ1-1
clone size: NA

CDR3 protein: CASSLFQGKGYTF
CDR3 DNA: TGTGCCAGCAGTCTATTTCAGGGTAAGGGCTACACCTTC
D gene: NA
V gene: TRBV12-3/TRBV12-4
J gene: TRBJ1-2
clone size: NA

CDR3 protein: CASSLVQGRNTEAFF
CDR3 DNA: TGTGCCAGCAGCTTAGTCCAGGGGAGGAACACTGAAGCTTTCTTT
D gene: NA
V gene: TRBV7-9
J gene: TRBJ1-1
clone size: NA

CDR3 protein: CASTRGGNLQETQYF
CDR3 DNA: TGTGCCAGCACCCGGGGCGGGAATTTACAAGAGACCCAGTACTTC
D gene: NA
V gene: TRBV5-4
J gene: TRBJ2-5
clone size: NA

CDR3 protein: CASSDGTSGDTQYF
CDR3 DNA: TGCGCCAGCAGCGACGGGACTAGCGGGGATACGCAGTATTTT
D gene: TRBD2
V gene: TRBV5-1
J gene: TRBJ2-3
clone size: once

CDR3 protein: CASSDPGVSYNEQFF
CDR3 DNA: TGTGCCAGCAGTGATCCGGGGGTTTCATACAATGAGCAGTTCTTC
D gene: NA
V gene: TRBV25-1
J gene: TRBJ2-1
clone size: NA

CDR3 protein: CASSDSVLAYNEQFF
CDR3 DNA: TGCGCCAGCAGCGACTCCGTTCTAGCCTACAATGAGCAGTTCTTC
D gene: NA
V gene: TRBV10-2
J gene: TRBJ2-1
clone size: NA

CDR3 protein: CASGSSETQETQYF
CDR3 DNA: TGTGCCAGCGGGAGTTCGGAGACCCAAGAGACCCAGTACTTC
D gene: NA
V gene: TRBV2
J gene: TRBJ2-5
clone size: NA

CDR3 protein: CASSRTPNYGYTF
CDR3 DNA: TGTGCCAGCAGTCGGACACCGAACTATGGCTACACCTTC
D gene: NA
V gene: TRBV6-5
J gene: TRBJ1-2
clone size: NA